This paragraph reports one T cell receptor (beta chain). The data stem from a study of control samples from healthy donors and cancer patients. The CDR3 runs to 16 residues. From germline, CDR1 is MNHEY and CDR2 SVGEGT. V was pared by 5 bases and J by 2 bases, with 13 bases between. Produced via immunoSEQ multiplex PCR; TCRdb's table is partial and in-frame only. The sample consists of approximately 160,000 clones, approximately 91% of them appearing once. The rearrangement links TRBV6-2 or TRBV6-3 to TRBJ1-6; D call uncertain. The origin of this receptor is a woman between 40 and 55 years old in good health. Sequenced input: blood. The chain's CDR3 is CASSLPLWTYNSPLHF. CDR3 DNA sequence: TGTGCCAGCAGTCTTCCTTTGTGGACCTATAATTCACCCCTCCACTTT.